The rows below give T cell receptor beta chains drawn from one sample of a study of cytomegalovirus exposure and HLA in healthy donors. Assay used: immunoSEQ multiplex PCR; TCRdb lists only in-frame clones, some missing. Of roughly 190,000 clones listed, roughly 80% are singletons. Sequencing was done on a sample of PBMCs. Receptors were obtained from a woman under 30 in good health and CMV-seronegative. Each CDR3 is given with its conserved first and last residue. A D gene is named only where the DNA matches it firmly. Clone sizes are given selectively: once, few, many, or a class where the clone is expanded.

v_call	d_call	j_call	clone_size	cdr3_aa	cdr3_nt
TRBV10-3	TRBD1	TRBJ1-4	-	CAISEGTENEKLFF	TGTGCCATCAGTGAGGGGACAGAGAATGAAAAACTGTTTTTT
TRBV5-6	-	TRBJ1-4	-	CASSSQGRRGEKLFF	TGTGCCAGCAGCTCCCAGGGGCGACGGGGTGAAAAACTGTTTTTT
TRBV6-5	-	TRBJ1-5	-	CASSYTGSNQPQHF	TGTGCCAGCAGTTACACAGGGTCAAATCAGCCCCAGCATTTT
TRBV10-3	-	TRBJ1-1	-	CAISESAGRGGEREENTEAFF	TGTGCCATCAGTGAGTCGGCGGGTAGAGGGGGGGAGAGGGAGGAGAACACTGAAGCTTTCTTT
TRBV28	-	TRBJ1-6	-	CASSFRAGNNSPLHF	TGTGCCAGCAGTTTCCGGGCAGGGAATAATTCACCCCTCCACTTT
TRBV5-8	-	TRBJ2-1	-	CASSKRTSENYNEQFF	TGTGCCAGCAGCAAGCGGACCTCGGAAAATTATAATGAGCAGTTCTTC
TRBV28	-	TRBJ2-7	-	CAISQAGGTYEQYF	TGTGCCATAAGCCAAGCGGGTGGGACCTACGAGCAGTACTTC
TRBV30	-	TRBJ1-2	-	CAWSGGEGGYTF	TGTGCCTGGAGTGGAGGGGAGGGTGGCTACACCTTC
TRBV30	TRBD2	TRBJ2-4	-	CAWNRGTSGRAAIQYF	TGTGCCTGGAATAGGGGGACTAGCGGGAGGGCCGCCATTCAGTACTTC
TRBV18	-	TRBJ2-7	-	CASSPSISYEQYF	TGTGCCAGCTCACCATCCATTTCCTACGAGCAGTACTTC
TRBV19	TRBD2	TRBJ2-1	-	CASSIRTSGSSEQFF	TGTGCCAGTAGTATAAGGACTAGCGGGAGCAGTGAGCAGTTCTTC
TRBV27	TRBD2	TRBJ2-7	-	CASTLTGTSGTYEQYF	TGTGCCAGCACCCTGACCGGGACTAGCGGCACCTACGAGCAGTACTTC
TRBV5-1	TRBD1	TRBJ1-2	-	CASSLGDRQTNYGYTF	TGCGCCAGCAGCTTGGGGGACAGACAAACTAACTATGGCTACACCTTC
TRBV9	TRBD1	TRBJ1-2	-	CASSVGQNYGYTF	TGTGCCAGCAGCGTGGGACAGAACTATGGCTACACCTTC
TRBV10-3	TRBD2	TRBJ2-7	few	CAISEGDYYEQYF	TGTGCCATCAGTGAGGGGGACTACTACGAGCAGTACTTC
TRBV19	TRBD1	TRBJ2-5	-	CASSGTGTGEETQYF	TGTGCCAGTAGTGGGACAGGGACGGGCGAGGAGACCCAGTACTTC
TRBV5-6	-	TRBJ2-7	many	CASSLGARNEQYF	TGTGCCAGCAGCTTGGGGGCGCGCAACGAGCAGTACTTC
TRBV28	-	TRBJ2-1	-	CASSSPLAHEQFF	TGTGCCAGCAGTTCCCCACTAGCCCATGAGCAGTTCTTC
TRBV6-5	-	TRBJ1-1	-	CASSSRGDTEAFF	TGTGCCAGCAGTAGCCGGGGGGACACTGAAGCTTTCTTT
TRBV4-3	TRBD2	TRBJ2-3	once	CASGGWQPSGDGASTDTQYF	TGCGCCAGCGGGGGTTGGCAACCTAGCGGGGATGGGGCTAGCACAGATACGCAGTATTTT
TRBV19	-	TRBJ1-5	once	CASSLQGNQPQHF	TGTGCCAGTAGTCTACAGGGTAATCAGCCCCAGCATTTT
TRBV10-3	TRBD2	TRBJ2-3	-	CAITEREGSTDTQYF	TGTGCCATCACGGAGCGGGAGGGAAGCACAGATACGCAGTATTTT
TRBV4-3	TRBD1	TRBJ2-2	-	CASSQRGSGTGVATGELFF	TGCGCCAGCAGCCAAAGGGGTTCCGGGACAGGGGTGGCCACCGGGGAGCTGTTTTTT
TRBV29-1	-	TRBJ2-5	once	CSVAGDTQETQYF	TGCAGCGTTGCAGGGGACACCCAAGAGACCCAGTACTTC
TRBV21-1	-	TRBJ2-6	-	CASSTVAGIGGANVLTF	TGTGCCAGCAGCACTGTAGCGGGAATCGGTGGGGCCAACGTCCTGACTTTC
TRBV6-6	-	TRBJ1-5	-	CASTRGYSNQPQHF	TGTGCCAGCACCAGAGGTTATAGCAATCAGCCCCAGCATTTT
TRBV28	-	TRBJ2-1	-	CASSLIAYNEQFF	TGTGCCAGCAGTCTTATTGCCTACAATGAGCAGTTCTTC
TRBV11-3	TRBD1	TRBJ2-2	-	CASSDQGAGGDTGELFF	TGTGCCAGCAGCGACCAAGGGGCAGGGGGAGACACCGGGGAGCTGTTTTTT